The clone carrying this T cell receptor (beta chain) was seen only a few times. The sample comes from a study of blood T cell repertoires in COVID-19. Study-wide context: Acute and convalescent COVID-19 samples came from the United States, Italy and Spain. From T cells, B-cell-depleted T cells, or PBMCs came the material, which was cDNA or gDNA.

Per the original data handling: Amplifying reference gene primers gave estimates of nucleated cell counts. The data were produced by immunoSEQ multiplex PCR, yet TCRdb's version contains in-frame clones alone and is incomplete. From that table come the V and J calls and clone size; the DNA was used to work out D and trimming. Here the sample spans over 100,000 clones, about four fifths being singletons. Germline V gene sequence: CDR1 SEHNR, CDR2 FQNEAQ (reference sequence). This CDR3 contains 15 residues. V was clipped by 3 bases and J by 7 bases, with 16 bases between them. The gene calls are TRBV7-9 and TRBJ2-1, with TRBD2 as a possible D gene (6 bases). This receptor was obtained from a woman in her fifties or sixties with acute or convalescent COVID-19. The specimen was peripheral blood. As DNA, the CDR3 is TGTGCCAGCAGCTTTAGCGGAAATGCAGTGAATGAGCAGTTCTTC. Translated, it gives CASSFSGNAVNEQFF. The full variable domain, rest sourced from reference TRBV7-9 and TRBJ2-1, is DTGVSQNPRHKITKRGQNVTFRCDPISEHNRLYWYRQTLGQGPEFLTYFQNEAQLEKSRLLSDRFSAERPKGSFSTLEIQRTEQGDSAMYLCASSFSGNAVNEQFFGPGTRLTVL.